Each of the 23 T cell receptor beta chains below was sequenced from the same sample in a study of blood T cell repertoires in COVID-19. Data came from immunoSEQ multiplex PCR; TCRdb stores just in-frame clones and leaves some out. The data show around 99,000 clones, less than 85% seen once. The sequenced sample was peripheral blood. The receptors were sampled from a woman aged 80 or older with active or convalescent COVID-19.

This chain connects TRBV5-1 to TRBJ2-2, with D tentatively TRBD1 (6 bases). Trimming stripped 0 bases from V and 4 bases from J, with 10 bases between. There are 15 residues in the CDR3. Per germline, CDR1 SGHRS and CDR2 YFSETQ. In DNA, the CDR3 is TGCGCCAGCAGCTTGGTGGGGGCGGGCACCGGGGAGCTGTTTTTT. Translation: CASSLVGAGTGELFF.

CDR3: CASSAGGAEPQHF. CDR3 in DNA: TGTGCCAGCAGCGCCGGCGGGGCCGAGCCCCAGCATTTT. The chain uses TRBV5-6 and TRBJ1-5; D is perhaps TRBD1 (5 bases). The V gene lost 4 bases and the J gene lost 8 bases, with 13 bases spanning the gap. Germline CDR1 is SGHDT and CDR2 is YYEEEE. The CDR3 is made up of 13 amino acids.

The chain uses TRBV27 and TRBJ2-1, with 11 bases lining up with TRBD1. Per germline, CDR1 MNHEY and CDR2 SMNVEV (reference sequence). This CDR3 has 15 amino acids. V shed 5 bases and J 4 bases; nucleotides not matched to a gene: 4. For the CDR3, the DNA is TGTGCCAGCAGTCCCCGGGACAGGGGGTACAATGAGCAGTTCTTC. Translated, it gives CASSPRDRGYNEQFF.

The chain recombines TRBV7-2 with TRBJ1-5; 7 positions match TRBD1. Germline V gene lookup returns CDR1 SGHTA and CDR2 FQGNSA. Trimming at V came to 3 bases and at J to 4 bases, leaving 9 bases not matched to a gene. The CDR3 contains 16 residues. The DNA for the CDR3 is TGTGCCAGCAGCTTTCCGGGACAGCAGGATAATCAGCCCCAGCATTTT. It codes for CASSFPGQQDNQPQHF.

This sequence joins TRBV29-1 and TRBJ2-7; possibly TRBD1 for D (5 bases). Germline V gene lookup returns CDR1 SQVTM and CDR2 ANQGSEA. V lost 7 bases to trimming and J lost 3 bases, with 10 bases between them. This CDR3 spans 11 amino acids. The CDR3 DNA is TGCAGCGCGAGTAGGGGCTACGAGCAGTACTTC. Amino acids: CSASRGYEQYF.

This chain connects TRBV6-2 or TRBV6-3 to TRBJ1-5, with TRBD1 matching over 11 bases. The V gene end was trimmed by 7 bases and the J gene end by 0 bases; junction bases not matched to a gene: 11. In germline, CDR1 is MNHEY, CDR2 SVGEGT. The CDR3 contains 18 residues. The CDR3 DNA sequence: TGTGCCAGCAACCCGGGGACAGGGGGGGTTTATAGCAATCAGCCCCAGCATTTT. This translates into CASNPGTGGVYSNQPQHF.

The chain has TRBV10-3 and TRBJ2-1, with D possibly TRBD2 on 6 matching bases. CDR1 and CDR2 (germline): ENHRY, SYGVKD. The CDR3 is 15 residues long. The germline V and J ends were trimmed by 1 base and 5 bases, with 12 bases remaining between them. CDR3 DNA sequence: TGTGCCATCAGTGAGTTGTTAGCGGTTCACAATGAGCAGTTCTTC. Translation gives CAISELLAVHNEQFF.

The chain has TRBV12-5 and TRBJ2-5; 12 positions match TRBD1. Looked up from germline, CDR1 is LGHNT and CDR2 is FRNRAP. J gave up 6 bases and V 4 bases, and 9 bases lay outside the gene matches. This CDR3 region has 16 residues. CDR3 amino acids: CASGSSGTGGVKTQYF. CDR3 sequence (DNA): TGTGCTAGTGGTTCTTCCGGGACAGGGGGCGTGAAGACCCAGTACTTC.

The gene calls are TRBV18 and TRBJ2-7; 11 bases align to TRBD2. The trim removed 3 bases at V and 5 bases at J, leaving 3 bases unmatched. Germline V gene data show CDR1 as KGHSH and CDR2 as LQKENI. This CDR3 contains 14 residues. CDR3 in amino acids: CASSPTGLADEQYF. CDR3 DNA: TGTGCCAGCTCACCCACGGGACTAGCGGACGAGCAGTACTTC.

The chain uses TRBV10-2 and TRBJ1-5; 9 bases are a match to TRBD1. The CDR3 runs to 14 residues. V lost 6 bases and J lost 5; bases outside the gene matches: 5. Per the germline V gene, CDR1 is WSHSY and CDR2 is SAAADI. Here the CDR3 reads CASRGTGFDQPQHF. The DNA of the CDR3 is TGCGCCAGCAGAGGGACAGGGTTTGATCAGCCCCAGCATTTT.

This clone was recorded once. The CDR3 bases are TGTGCCAGCAGCAAGACTAGCGGGACCGCCAATACGCAGTATTTT. Residues: CASSKTSGTANTQYF. This chain uses TRBV7-2 with TRBJ2-3, with 11 bases lining up with TRBD2. CDR1 is SGHTA and CDR2 is FQGNSA in the germline V gene. This CDR3 comprises 15 residues. The ends lost 5 bases at V and 7 bases at J; junction bases unmatched: 8.

The chain is built from TRBV19 and TRBJ1-1; the D is unclear. The germline V gene has CDR1 LNHDA and CDR2 SQIVND (reference sequence). The V gene lost 3 bases and the J gene lost 2 bases, with 7 bases spanning the gap. This CDR3 has 13 amino acids. Here the CDR3 reads CASSIGSNTEAFF. The CDR3 DNA follows: TGTGCCAGTAGTATTGGGAGTAACACTGAAGCTTTCTTT.

Only one count was recorded for this clone. This rearrangement joins TRBV5-1 to TRBJ2-5; maybe TRBD2 (5 bases). Germline lookup yields CDR1 SGHRS and CDR2 YFSETQ. V shed 4 bases and J shed 3 bases, with 16 bases lying between them. CDR3 length: 15 amino acids. Written as DNA, the CDR3 is TGCGCCAGCAGCCATGGGAGCTCAGGAGAAGAGACCCAGTACTTC. Translated: CASSHGSSGEETQYF.

The V call is TRBV5-1, the J call TRBJ2-1; TRBD1 matches 7 bases. Germline V lookup: CDR1 SGHRS, CDR2 YFSETQ. This CDR3 has 16 residues. Trimming at V came to 0 bases and at J to 1 base, leaving 4 bases not matched to a gene. As DNA, the CDR3 is TGCGCCAGCAGCTTGGGTGGGACAGAGTCCTACAATGAGCAGTTCTTC. Translating it yields CASSLGGTESYNEQFF.

This clone was counted only a few times. The J gene is TRBJ1-2, the V gene TRBV20-1; D is undetermined. This CDR3 contains 11 residues. V was cut by 4 bases and J by 8 bases, with 11 bases left in between. The germline CDR1 and CDR2 sequences are DFQATT and SNEGSKA (reference sequence). CDR3 nucleotide sequence: TGCAGTGCTATCGAGACTGGAGGCTACACCTTC. Its protein product is CSAIETGGYTF.

This clone was seen more than once but under ten times. This chain connects TRBV6-6 to TRBJ1-3, with 7 bases lining up with TRBD1. After removal of 2 bases from V and 8 bases from J, the junction contained 9 bases not matched to a gene. The V gene's germline CDR1 is MNHNY and CDR2 SVGAGI (reference sequence). CDR3 length equals 15 residues. The CDR3 reads CASSYPPGTADTIYF. The CDR3 nucleotides read TGTGCCAGCAGTTACCCCCCCGGGACAGCGGACACCATATATTTT.

Here the CDR3 reads CSVREGARGTQYF. DNA of the CDR3: TGCAGCGTCCGAGAGGGGGCGCGTGGGACCCAGTACTTC. The rearrangement links TRBV29-1 to TRBJ2-5; 7 nucleotides align to TRBD1. The V segment lost 6 bases and the J segment 7 bases; nucleotides outside the gene matches: 11. The CDR3 runs 13 residues. Germline V lookup: CDR1 SQVTM, CDR2 ANQGSEA.

The chain is built from TRBV28 and TRBJ2-5, with a possible D match to TRBD2 (5 bases). Per the germline V gene, CDR1 is MDHEN and CDR2 is SYDVKM. The CDR3 extends over 14 amino acids. The ends were cut back, 5 bases at V and 5 bases at J, with 15 bases in the middle. CDR3 DNA: TGTGCCAGCAGTCGGGTGCGGGTGATGGAGACCCAGTACTTC. It codes for CASSRVRVMETQYF.

The chain carries TRBV28 and TRBJ2-7; 7 positions match TRBD2. The CDR3 spans 14 residues. From germline, CDR1 is MDHEN and CDR2 SYDVKM. V lost 2 bases to trimming and J lost 7 bases; unmatched junction nucleotides: 8. CDR3 sequence reads: CASSLTASGYEQYF. CDR3 bases: TGTGCCAGCAGTTTAACGGCTAGCGGTTATGAGCAGTACTTC.

As to this clone: Germline and junction disagree at one end, which may indicate a read error. CDR3 bases: TGTGCCAGCAGCTTGGCCCCGGGGGGAGTGACCGGGGAGCTGTTTTTT. Residues: CASSLAPGGVTGELFF. This rearrangement joins TRBV5-1 to TRBJ2-2, with 7 bases aligning to TRBD2. This CDR3 region has 16 residues. Germline CDR1 is SGHRS and CDR2 is YFSETQ.

The J gene is TRBJ1-4, the V gene TRBV7-9; possibly TRBD1 for D (6 bases). Between the trimmed V and J ends, which lost 0 bases and 5 bases, there was a span of 10 bases. This CDR3 is 15 amino acids long. CDR1 and CDR2 from the germline V gene are SEHNR and FQNEAQ (reference sequence). For the CDR3, the DNA is TGTGCCAGCAGCTTAGCACAGGGCGGAAATGAAAAACTGTTTTTT. It translates to CASSLAQGGNEKLFF.

This chain connects TRBV7-3 to TRBJ2-5, with D maybe TRBD1 (5 bases). V gave up 5 bases and J gave up 5 bases, with 12 bases separating them. CDR3 length: 13 amino acids. Germline assignment: CDR1 SGHTA and CDR2 FQGTGA. The CDR3 DNA sequence: TGTGCCAGCAGCACGACAGAGGAGGAGACCCAGTACTTC. This gives the protein CASSTTEEETQYF.

The V and J genes are TRBV6-4 and TRBJ2-2; TRBD2 is a possible D gene (5 bases). Germline CDR1 reads MRHNA; CDR2 reads SNTAGT. The germline V and J ends were trimmed by 6 bases and 1 base, with 21 bases remaining between them. The length of the CDR3 is 18 residues. CDR3 loop: CASRVSEDWSGNTGELFF. For the CDR3, the DNA is TGTGCCAGCAGGGTCTCGGAGGACTGGAGCGGGAACACCGGGGAGCTGTTTTTT.